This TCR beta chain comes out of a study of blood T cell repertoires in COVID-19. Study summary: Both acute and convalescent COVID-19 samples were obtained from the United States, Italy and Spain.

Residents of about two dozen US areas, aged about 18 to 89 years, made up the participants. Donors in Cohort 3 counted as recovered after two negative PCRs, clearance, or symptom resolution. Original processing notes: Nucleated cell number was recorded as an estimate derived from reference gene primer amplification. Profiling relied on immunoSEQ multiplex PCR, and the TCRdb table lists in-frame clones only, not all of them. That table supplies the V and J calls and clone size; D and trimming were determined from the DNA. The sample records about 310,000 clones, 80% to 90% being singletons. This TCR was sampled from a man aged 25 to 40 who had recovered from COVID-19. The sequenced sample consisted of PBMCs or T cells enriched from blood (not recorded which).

This CDR3 reads CASSPGTPREQYF. The CDR3 bases are TGTGCCAGCAGCCCCGGGACACCTCGCGAGCAGTACTTC. The chain joins TRBV7-3 to TRBJ2-7; D is perhaps TRBD1 (6 bases). CDR1 is SGHTA and CDR2 is FQGTGA in the germline V gene. This CDR3 spans 13 amino acids. V dropped 5 bases and J dropped 6 bases, with 14 bases sitting between them.